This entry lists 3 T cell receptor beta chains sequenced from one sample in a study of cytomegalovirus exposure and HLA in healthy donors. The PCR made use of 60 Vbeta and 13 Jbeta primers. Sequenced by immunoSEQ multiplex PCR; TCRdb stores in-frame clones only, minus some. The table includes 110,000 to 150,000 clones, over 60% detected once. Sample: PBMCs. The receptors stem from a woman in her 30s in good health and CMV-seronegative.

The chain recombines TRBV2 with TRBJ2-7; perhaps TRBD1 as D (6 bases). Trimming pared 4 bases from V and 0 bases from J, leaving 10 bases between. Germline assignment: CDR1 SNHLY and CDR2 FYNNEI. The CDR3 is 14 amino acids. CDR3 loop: CASSGTGSSYEQYF. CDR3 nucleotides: TGTGCCAGCAGTGGCACAGGGTCCTCCTACGAGCAGTACTTC.

The DNA of the CDR3 is TGCGCCAGCAGCCAATGGACAGGGGGAACCGGGGAGCTGTTTTTT. Its protein is CASSQWTGGTGELFF. This chain connects TRBV5-1 to TRBJ2-2, with TRBD1 matching over 10 bases. The J segment lost 5 bases and the V segment lost 4 bases, leaving 5 bases of the junction unmatched. The CDR3 spans 15 residues. The germline V gene has CDR1 SGHRS and CDR2 YFSETQ.

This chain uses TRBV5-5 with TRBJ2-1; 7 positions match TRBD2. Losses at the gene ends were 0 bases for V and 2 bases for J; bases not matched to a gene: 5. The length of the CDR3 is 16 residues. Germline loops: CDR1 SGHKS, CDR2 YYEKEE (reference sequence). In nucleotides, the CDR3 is TGTGCCAGCAGCTTGGGTACAGGACTAGCCTACAATGAGCAGTTCTTC. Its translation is CASSLGTGLAYNEQFF.